This TCR beta chain was obtained from a study of Graves' ophthalmopathy and Graves' hyperthyroidism. Study-level findings and limits: Blood contained most expanded thyroid clonotypes exceeding 0.001 frequency.

Establishment of the diagnosis relied upon clinical symptoms, serum thyroxine, TRAb, thyroid ultrasound and orbital computed tomography. V dropped 6 bases and J dropped 0 bases, with 18 bases sitting between them. CDR1 and CDR2 from the germline V gene are MGHDK and SYGVNS. The CDR3 extends over 16 amino acids. Notes on this clonotype: What it recognizes is unknown.

Beta-chain TCR CDR3 regions were amplified from RNA transcripts. The first round was an RT-PCR with HTBI primers, and the second round was a multiplex PCR. TCRdb independently ran MiXCR on the multiplex PCR reads; one entry per CDR3 protein. This table holds over a million distinct CDR3 sequences, about two fifths found once. Sequencing used peripheral blood or thyroid tissue (not recorded which). This receptor was identified in an adult man with Graves' hyperthyroidism. The gene calls are TRBV25-1 and TRBJ2-7, with a possible D match to TRBD1 (6 bases). Written as DNA, the CDR3 is TGTGCCAGCAGCGCCACGACAGGACTGGCCTCCTACGAGCAGTACTTC. It codes for CASSATTGLASYEQYF.